This record concerns one TCR beta chain sequence. There are many counts of this clonotype. The target of this receptor is not known. Base qualities are not at hand, and no much larger clone is one base apart. The time point label, as the study defines it: patch test 1, 2 weeks after DPC sensitization. The treatment or condition label for this specimen denotes: therapeutic diphenylcyclopropenone sensitization with weekly scalp DPC. Unfractionated whole blood was collected in Tempus Blood RNA tubes, and total RNA was extracted from that blood. Blood at each patch-test visit was drawn before the patch test was applied. To be eligible, patients had to be aged 18 to 70, diagnosed with alopecia and judged suitable for DPC therapy, while pregnant patients were excluded. The data derive from a study of human T cells and chemical hapten exposure (dated by TCRdb to 2020 to 2023). As for the study more broadly: For sensitization, 2% DPC in acetone was applied to an approximately 2 cm by approximately 2 cm area of upper inner arm skin. Weekly therapeutic DPC doses were additionally applied to the scalp of patients throughout the roughly 25-week study period. Patch testing was performed on the upper back with Finn chambers containing 0.01% DPC, and the patch tests were scored after 6 days according to International Contact Dermatitis Research Group standards. Most of the patients in the cohort were female, and the cohort covered alopecia areata with under or over 50% scalp involvement, alopecia totalis and alopecia universalis. Libraries were pooled for sequencing, and per-sample TCR yields varied mainly because of small differences in library volumes within the pool. This study followed changes in the peripheral blood TCR repertoire in vivo during primary and secondary sensitization of alopecia patients to the hapten diphenylcyclopropenone (DPC). Blood was sampled from patients pre-sensitization (week 0) and at 2, 6 and about 24 weeks after DPC sensitization. For TCR sequencing, blood came from over 25 alopecia patients at anywhere from one to four time points (pre-sensitization, 2, 6 and 24 weeks). From each blood RNA sample, both TCR alpha and TCR beta chains were sequenced.

Receptor libraries were prepared by RACE. The sample was run on a NextSeq 500. During library preparation, unique molecular identifiers were attached to individual cDNA molecules so that TCRs could be counted in a quantitative, reproducible way. The published analysis was carried out like this. The median number of TCRs per sample was over 85,000, ranging from roughly 23,224 to 700,000. The Decombinator software suite was used to annotate the V, J and CDR3 of the TCR reads. For PS versus PT1 abundance plots, all samples were subsampled to the same number of TCRs (28,000). TCRs were defined as expanded if absent before sensitization and observed at least eight times at the 2-week time point. TCRdb itself trimmed the public reads at Q25 with fastp, ran MiXCR and retained productive beta chains. Here each entry gathers all rows of one CDR3 protein and keeps the most common genes and DNA. The V and J calls and clone size come from TCRdb's table, not from the authors' own analysis. The sample table contains some 52,000 distinct CDR3 sequences; only one count was recorded for approximately 11% of them. Around 2% of the sample lies in the top ten.

In the germline V gene, CDR1 corresponds to SGHTA and CDR2 to FQGNSA. The CDR3 runs 15 residues from the cysteine to the phenylalanine. Of the read, only the CDR3 DNA is kept; its 45 bases are in frame from base 1. The V end gives up 1 base and the J end 3 bases, leaving 6 bases in the junction not matched to a gene. Summary of the overall study and its limitations: No change with DPC sensitization was found in the number of TCRs above 1 in 1000 frequency, and no evidence of global repertoire structure alterations was found. Compared with pre-sensitization or healthy control sets, expanded TCRs formed significantly more large CDR3 similarity clusters, which is consistent with antigen-driven responses. The number of PT1 expanded TCRs positively correlated with patch test score, significant at thresholds 8, 16 and 32 but not 4. Because every patient had alopecia, a presumed autoimmune disease, the patients' immune response might differ from that of healthy individuals. After repeated subsampling, the strength of the expansion versus patch-test correlation and the threshold at which it became significant changed.

The source was whole blood, collected in connection with sensitization to the hapten diphenylcyclopropenone (DPC). The source is a woman aged 40 to 50 with alopecia areata. Some clones in this sample may be carry-over from other donors' samples. The sequence links TRBV7-2 to TRBJ2-7; TRBD2 lines up with 7 middle nucleotides. The CDR3 region has the sequence CASSLEVTGGYEQYF. The DNA sequence follows: TGTGCCAGCAGCTTAGAAGTCACGGGGGGCTACGAGCAGTACTTC.